These T cell receptor beta chains were read from a single sample in a study of T-cell memory formation after mild COVID-19. MiXCR, applied by TCRdb to the 5' RACE reads, yields one record per CDR3 protein. Altogether more than 300,000 distinct CDR3 sequences are present, roughly 15% being singletons, with the ten largest covering about 24%. The sequenced sample was PBMCs or a T cell subset sorted from them (not recorded which). Receptors originate from a man younger than 30 who had mild COVID-19 (a few samples of this study predate the infection). Cell type and time point are not known. The CDR3 runs from the conserved cysteine through the conserved F or W. Fields, in order: D gene, clone size, V gene, J gene, CDR3 protein, CDR3 DNA. The D gene is left open where the match is weak. The size entry is marked missing in some rows and otherwise reads once, few, many or a size class.

>TRBD1|.|TRBV20-1|TRBJ2-1
CSATPTGKQFF
TGCAGTGCTACCCCGACAGGGAAGCAGTTCTTC
>TRBD1|few|TRBV5-1|TRBJ2-3
CASSQQGSGDTDTQYF
TGCGCCAGCAGCCAACAGGGGTCCGGGGACACAGATACGCAGTATTTT
>.|.|TRBV6-5|TRBJ1-1
CASSSPRGKAFF
TGTGCCAGCAGTTCCCCGAGGGGAAAAGCTTTCTTT
>.|.|TRBV20-1|TRBJ2-3
CSASISIADTQYF
TGCAGTGCTAGTATTTCAATCGCAGATACGCAGTATTTT
>.|.|TRBV29-1|TRBJ2-3
CSVAQGTDTQYF
TGCAGCGTTGCGCAGGGCACAGATACGCAGTATTTT
>.|few|TRBV6-6|TRBJ1-1
CASSPSLLNTEAFF
TGTGCCAGCAGCCCATCACTCCTGAACACTGAAGCTTTCTTT
>.|many|TRBV6-2/TRBV6-3|TRBJ2-7
CASSYPRRSYEQYF
TGTGCCAGCAGTTACCCACGGCGCTCCTACGAGCAGTACTTC
>.|few|TRBV19|TRBJ2-1
CASSYFTGNPYNEQFF
TGTGCCAGTAGCTACTTCACAGGGAACCCGTACAATGAGCAGTTCTTC
>.|few|TRBV6-5|TRBJ1-1
CASSYPPRAFF
TGTGCCAGCAGTTACCCCCCGAGAGCTTTCTTT
>.|many|TRBV5-1|TRBJ2-2
CASSAQGGLDTGELFF
TGCGCCAGCAGCGCCCAGGGGGGTCTGGACACCGGGGAGCTGTTTTTT
>.|.|TRBV7-9|TRBJ1-1
CASRRTNGPDTEAFF
TGTGCCAGCAGACGAACCAACGGGCCCGACACTGAAGCTTTCTTT
>TRBD2|few|TRBV7-2|TRBJ2-5
CASSSRAGLGETQYF
TGTGCCAGCAGCTCTAGAGCGGGGCTTGGAGAGACCCAGTACTTC
>TRBD1|many|TRBV4-1|TRBJ2-7
CASSQEDRVMYYEQYF
TGCGCCAGCAGCCAGGAAGACAGGGTTATGTACTACGAGCAGTACTTC
>TRBD1|few|TRBV12-3/TRBV12-4|TRBJ1-6
CASSLATGGGNSPLHF
TGTGCCAGCAGTTTAGCGACAGGGGGCGGGAATTCACCCCTCCACTTT
>TRBD1|.|TRBV7-2|TRBJ2-5
CASQGILGQGRRTQYF
TGTGCCAGCCAGGGGATTCTAGGACAGGGAAGGAGGACCCAGTACTTC
>.|few|TRBV7-2|TRBJ2-2
CASSLDLTGELFF
TGTGCCAGCAGCTTAGACCTCACCGGGGAGCTGTTTTTT
>.|many|TRBV6-2/TRBV6-3|TRBJ2-1
CASSYSWGESEQFF
TGTGCCAGCAGTTACTCGTGGGGAGAGAGTGAGCAGTTCTTC
>TRBD1|.|TRBV6-5|TRBJ1-3
CASRPPGQPSGNTIYF
TGTGCCAGCAGACCGCCGGGACAGCCCTCTGGAAACACCATATATTTT
>TRBD2|many|TRBV27|TRBJ2-3
CASRKAGGGTDTQYF
TGTGCCAGCAGAAAAGCGGGGGGAGGCACAGATACGCAGTATTTT
>TRBD2|.|TRBV20-1|TRBJ2-3
CSAGVTPGTSGGFLTSTDTQYF
TGCAGTGCTGGTGTGACCCCAGGGACTAGCGGGGGGTTCTTAACTAGCACAGATACGCAGTATTTT
>.|.|TRBV11-2|TRBJ1-2
CASSGSQGLGGYTF
TGTGCCAGCAGCGGGTCTCAGGGTTTGGGTGGCTACACCTTC
>.|many|TRBV29-1|TRBJ2-1
CSVDHNEQFF
TGCAGCGTTGATCACAATGAGCAGTTCTTC
>.|.|TRBV2|TRBJ1-2
CASSQSYSGYGYTF
TGTGCCAGCAGTCAGTCCTACTCCGGGTATGGCTACACCTTC
>.|.|TRBV20-1|TRBJ2-5
CSARERLLETQYF
TGCAGTGCTAGAGAGAGACTTCTGGAGACCCAGTACTTC
>TRBD2|few|TRBV7-2|TRBJ2-3
CASSSGGVSDTQYF
TGTGCCAGCAGCTCCGGGGGGGTATCAGATACGCAGTATTTT
>.|.|TRBV14|TRBJ2-2
CASSRLRNTGELFF
TGTGCCAGCAGCCGCTTGCGGAACACCGGGGAGCTGTTTTTT
>.|few|TRBV29-1|TRBJ2-7
CSVEGGDYEQYF
TGCAGCGTTGAAGGTGGGGATTACGAGCAGTACTTC
>TRBD2|.|TRBV4-1|TRBJ2-1
CASSRQRGSSYNEQFF
TGCGCCAGCAGTCGACAGCGGGGGAGCTCCTACAATGAGCAGTTCTTC
>.|.|TRBV2|TRBJ1-1
CASREDGHSTEAFF
TGTGCCAGCCGTGAGGACGGACACAGCACTGAAGCTTTCTTT
>.|.|TRBV27|TRBJ1-4
CASSLSPAQINEKLFF
TGTGCCAGCAGTTTATCACCAGCACAGATTAATGAAAAACTGTTTTTT
>TRBD1|few|TRBV29-1|TRBJ2-7
CSVERDRDYEQYF
TGCAGCGTTGAGCGGGACAGGGACTACGAGCAGTACTTC
>.|few|TRBV12-3/TRBV12-4|TRBJ1-1
CASSSYSEAFF
TGTGCCAGCAGTTCCTACAGTGAAGCTTTCTTT
>.|many|TRBV12-3/TRBV12-4|TRBJ1-1
CASSFLTGVGAFF
TGTGCCAGCAGTTTTCTGACCGGGGTCGGAGCTTTCTTT
>.|.|TRBV6-2/TRBV6-3|TRBJ2-7
CASSYSIRGSSYEQYF
TGTGCCAGCAGTTACTCGATCCGGGGGAGCTCCTACGAGCAGTACTTC
>.|many|TRBV27|TRBJ2-1
CASSSLTRGSYNEQFF
TGTGCCAGCAGTTCTCTGACTAGGGGCTCCTACAATGAGCAGTTCTTC
>.|.|TRBV9|TRBJ1-1
CASSEGRYTEAFF
TGTGCCAGCAGCGAGGGCAGGTACACTGAAGCTTTCTTT
>TRBD1|few|TRBV5-1|TRBJ1-2
CASGDLTGNYGYTF
TGCGCCAGCGGCGACCTGACAGGGAACTATGGCTACACCTTC
>TRBD1|once|TRBV4-2|TRBJ2-1
CASSQEQGAQNEQFF
TGTGCCAGCAGCCAAGAACAGGGGGCTCAAAATGAGCAGTTCTTC
>.|.|TRBV5-1|TRBJ1-4
CASRGEAANEKLFF
TGCGCCAGCCGTGGGGAGGCGGCTAATGAAAAACTGTTTTTT
>TRBD2|many|TRBV5-1|TRBJ2-5
CASSLEGLVQETQYF
TGCGCCAGCAGCTTGGAGGGACTAGTCCAAGAGACCCAGTACTTC